Sequencing of this T cell receptor beta chain was carried out in a study of blood T cell repertoires in COVID-19 (dated by TCRdb to the early 2020s). Regarding the research as a whole: Samples covering the acute and convalescent phases of COVID-19 were provided by collaborators in the United States, Italy and Spain. Samples came from the ongoing ImmuneRACE study (first 160 participants) plus 1,254 subjects from 6 global collaborators. The dataset comprised deeply sampled blood TCRbeta repertoires from subjects exposed to, actively infected with, or recovered from COVID-19. The material from the prospective study consisted of cDNA or gDNA derived from T cells, B-cell-depleted T cells, or PBMCs. A freely available public database, intended as a resource for researchers studying the immune response to SARS-CoV-2, is where the repertoires were released. Nearly every sample came with metadata listing a de-identified subject ID, COVID-19 status, age in years and sex. Where available, HLA class I and class II types were obtained from metadata supplied by the sample provider rather than from assay-based typing.

Study-level results and caveats: The amount of clinical and demographic metadata varied by source and participant and was provided uncurated.

For this clone: This receptor's antigen is unknown. No qualities accompany the bases; no much larger clone lies one base away.

Samples from volunteer blood donors who had recovered from COVID-19 were contributed by a second Seattle source. Whole blood was collected in K2EDTA tubes by collaborating institutions according to the institutions' own protocols. For TCRbeta analysis, collaborators shipped samples in one of three forms: frozen whole blood, isolated PBMCs, or DNA extracted from either of those sample types. TCRbeta CDR3 regions were amplified from genomic DNA using the immunoSEQ Assay, a bias-controlled multiplex PCR. The original methods were these. Nucleated cell counts per sample were estimated from amplification of reference gene primers within the assay. Sequence reads were collapsed and filtered to measure the absolute abundance of every unique TCRbeta CDR3 rearrangement. For each sample, productive Simpson clonality was calculated as the square root of Simpson's diversity index over productive rearrangements. Entries here come from immuneACCESS through TCRdb and include only in-frame sequences with V and J called. Some clones fail to appear in such tables; in the studies checked, an unresolved V gene covers under half of the shortfall, and the cause of the remainder is unknown. V and J calls and clone size follow that table, whereas D and trimming were derived from the DNA. Across this sample there are around 220,000 clones, with 70% to 90% seen only once. 2.1% of the sample lies in the top ten.

The germline V gene gives CDR1 as MNHEY and CDR2 as SVGAGI. The CDR3 measures 13 amino acids from cysteine to phenylalanine. This entry keeps only the CDR3 DNA: 39 bases, framed from base 1. The junction shows trimming of 5 bases on V and 6 bases on J, and the gene matches do not reach 2 bases of it. The V gene is TRBV6-5 and the J gene is TRBJ2-1; 9 middle bases align to TRBD2. The sequence was collected from a woman in her forties who had recovered from COVID-19. Source material: peripheral blood. The CDR3 has the sequence CASSTTSGNEQFF. The DNA is as follows: TGTGCCAGCAGTACGACTAGCGGCAATGAGCAGTTCTTC.